The present T cell receptor (beta chain) was sequenced within a study of blood T cells in healthy people across ages. Study-wide findings and caveats: As age increased, TCR beta diversity per million T cells fell in a roughly linear fashion.

CDR1 is SGHTA, CDR2 FQGTGA, per germline. The CDR3 runs 16 residues. The V and J ends lost 0 bases and 2 bases, in that order; junction bases with no gene match: 2. A second PCR of 7 to 11 cycles used a sample-barcoded 5' primer and a J-beta primer mix. Via MiXCR, TCRdb re-called the 5' RACE reads, giving one row per CDR3 protein. The sample contains 700,000 or so distinct CDR3 sequences, less than 45% of which appear only once. On this clonotype itself: Its antigen is still unknown.

The receptor's source is a man older than 75 in good health. The chain employs TRBV7-3 and TRBJ2-1; TRBD1 matches 9 bases. The source material was blood. The CDR3, as DNA: TGTGCCAGCAGCTTAACGGGACAGGGCGCCTACAATGAGCAGTTCTTC. Translating it yields CASSLTGQGAYNEQFF.